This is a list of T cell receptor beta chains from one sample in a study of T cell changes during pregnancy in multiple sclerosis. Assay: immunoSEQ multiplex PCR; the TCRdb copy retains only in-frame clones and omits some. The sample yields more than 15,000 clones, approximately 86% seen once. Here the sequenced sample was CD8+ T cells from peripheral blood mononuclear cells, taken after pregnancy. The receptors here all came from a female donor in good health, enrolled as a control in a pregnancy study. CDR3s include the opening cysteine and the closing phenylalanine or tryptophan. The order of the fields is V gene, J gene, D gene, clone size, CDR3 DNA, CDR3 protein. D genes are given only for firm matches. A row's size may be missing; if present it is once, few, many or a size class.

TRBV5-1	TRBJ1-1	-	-	TGCGCCAGCAGCCTCAACGGGGAGAACACTGAAGCTTTCTTT	CASSLNGENTEAFF
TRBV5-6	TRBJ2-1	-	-	TGTGCCAGCAGCGGCCCCGGGGAGAACAATGAGCAGTTCTTC	CASSGPGENNEQFF
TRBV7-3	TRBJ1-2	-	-	TGTGCCAGCAGCTTAACCCCGACAGACCCCTATGGCTACACCTTC	CASSLTPTDPYGYTF
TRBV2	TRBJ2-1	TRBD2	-	TGTGCCAGCAGGGGGCGGGGGACCTACAATGAGCAGTTCTTC	CASRGRGTYNEQFF
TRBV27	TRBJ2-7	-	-	TGTGCCAGCAGTCCCCTGGGGGGTCGAAGCTCCTACGAGCAGTACTTC	CASSPLGGRSSYEQYF
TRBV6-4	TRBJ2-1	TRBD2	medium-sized	TGTGCCAGCAGTGACTCTACTAGCGGGGGGAAAAATGAGCAGTTCTTC	CASSDSTSGGKNEQFF
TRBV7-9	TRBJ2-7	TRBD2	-	TGTGCCAGCAGCTTAGCCATCGGAGGGAGGGACGAGCAGTACTTC	CASSLAIGGRDEQYF
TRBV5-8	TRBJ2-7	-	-	TGTGCCAGCAGCAGGGGTGACTACGAGCAGTACTTC	CASSRGDYEQYF
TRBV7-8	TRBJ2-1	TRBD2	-	TGTGCCAGCATATTTAGCGGGAGGGTGCATGAGCAGTTCTTC	CASIFSGRVHEQFF
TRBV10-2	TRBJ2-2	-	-	TGCGCCAGCAGTGGTACTACTGGAACCGGGGAGCTGTTTTTT	CASSGTTGTGELFF
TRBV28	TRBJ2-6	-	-	TGTGCCAGCAGTTTACTCAGCGACTCTGGGGCCAACGTCCTGACTTTC	CASSLLSDSGANVLTF
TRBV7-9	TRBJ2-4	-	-	TGTGCCAGCAGCTTAGGGGCCGCGGCCAAAAACATTCAGTACTTC	CASSLGAAAKNIQYF
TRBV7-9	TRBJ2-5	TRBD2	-	TGTGCCAGCAGCCTTAATAGCGGGGGGGCCCAAGAGACCCAGTACTTC	CASSLNSGGAQETQYF
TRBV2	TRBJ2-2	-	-	TGTGCCAGCACAGGGTCTACCTCGAACACCGGGGAGCTGTTTTTT	CASTGSTSNTGELFF
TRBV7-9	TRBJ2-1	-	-	TGTGCCAGCAGACAGGGACTATCTGATGAGCAGTTCTTC	CASRQGLSDEQFF
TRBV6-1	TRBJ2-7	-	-	TGTGCCAGCAGTGGCAGGGTTATCCACGAGCAGTACTTC	CASSGRVIHEQYF
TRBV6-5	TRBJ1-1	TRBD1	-	TGTGCCAGCAGCGGACAGGGGGCAACTGAAGCTTTCTTT	CASSGQGATEAFF
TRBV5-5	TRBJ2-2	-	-	TGTGCCAGCAGCTGGAGGGACTCCAACACCGGGGAGCTGTTTTTT	CASSWRDSNTGELFF
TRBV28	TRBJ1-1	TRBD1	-	TGTGCCAGCCTGGACAGGTTGAACACTGAAGCTTTCTTT	CASLDRLNTEAFF
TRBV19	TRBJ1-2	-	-	TGTGCCAGTAGCCTGATCCCGGGACAACTAAAGTATGGCTACACCTTC	CASSLIPGQLKYGYTF
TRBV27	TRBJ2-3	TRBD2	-	TGTGCCAGCAGTTTTGGTGGACTAGCGGGGGGTTGGGATACGCAGTATTTT	CASSFGGLAGGWDTQYF
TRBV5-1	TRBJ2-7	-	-	TGCGCCAGCAGCTTGCGACCGACTAGTTATACCTACGAGCAGTACTTC	CASSLRPTSYTYEQYF
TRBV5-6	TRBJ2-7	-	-	TGTGCCAGCAGCCGGTCCCCTTACGAGCAGTACTTC	CASSRSPYEQYF
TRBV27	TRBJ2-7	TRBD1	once	TGTGCCAGCCGCCCCGCGACAGGGTACGTGCAGTACTTC	CASRPATGYVQYF
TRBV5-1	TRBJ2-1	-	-	TGCGCCAGCAGCTCGACTAGTAGCTCCTACAATGAGCAGTTCTTC	CASSSTSSSYNEQFF
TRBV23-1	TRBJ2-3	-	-	TGCGCCAGCAGTCACGCACCCGACTGGGCAGATACGCAGTATTTT	CASSHAPDWADTQYF
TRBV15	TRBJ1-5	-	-	TGTGCCACCAGCAGAGATCGGGGAGTATCCGAGCCCCAGCATTTT	CATSRDRGVSEPQHF
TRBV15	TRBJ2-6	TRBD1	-	TGTGCCACCAGCAGGAAACAGGGGACTGGGGCCAACGTCCTGACTTTC	CATSRKQGTGANVLTF
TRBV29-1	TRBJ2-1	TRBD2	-	TGCAGCGCCCCGGGACTAGGTGGCGGGAATGAGCAGTTCTTC	CSAPGLGGGNEQFF
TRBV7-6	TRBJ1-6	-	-	TGTGCCAGCAGCTCCTCTCTGAGCTCCTATAATTCACCCCTCCACTTT	CASSSSLSSYNSPLHF
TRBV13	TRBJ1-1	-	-	TGTGCCAGCAGCTTATTTGGGCAGATGAACACTGAAGCTTTCTTT	CASSLFGQMNTEAFF
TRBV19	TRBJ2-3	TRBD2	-	TGTGCCAGTACCCCCGGGACTAGCGGGGGTTATACGCAGTATTTT	CASTPGTSGGYTQYF
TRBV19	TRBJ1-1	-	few	TGTGCCAGTAGTCTACGGACTGAAGCTTTCTTT	CASSLRTEAFF
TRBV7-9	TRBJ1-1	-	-	TGTGCCAGCAGCTTAGACGGAGTGAACACTGAAGCTTTCTTT	CASSLDGVNTEAFF
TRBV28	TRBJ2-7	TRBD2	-	TGTGCCAGCAGTTTATCATTGAAAGCGGGATCGGCCTACGAGCAGTACTTC	CASSLSLKAGSAYEQYF
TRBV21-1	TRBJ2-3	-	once	TGTGCCAGCAGCAAAGGCCTAGCGGGACTAAGCACAGATACGCAGTATTTT	CASSKGLAGLSTDTQYF
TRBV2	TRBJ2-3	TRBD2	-	TGTGCCAGCAGTCGACTAGCGGAAAGCACAGATACGCAGTATTTT	CASSRLAESTDTQYF
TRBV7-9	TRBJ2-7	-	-	TGTGCCAGCAGTTACAGGGTTGGATACGAGCAGTACTTC	CASSYRVGYEQYF
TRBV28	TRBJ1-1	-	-	TGTGCCAGCAGTCTGACAGCGAACACTGAAGCTTTCTTT	CASSLTANTEAFF
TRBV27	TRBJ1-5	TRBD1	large	TGTGCCAGCAGCTTCCACAGGGGAAGTCAGCCCCAGCATTTT	CASSFHRGSQPQHF
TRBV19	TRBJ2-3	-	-	TGTGCGTCGACAGTCCCTCCAGATACGCAGTATTTT	CASTVPPDTQYF
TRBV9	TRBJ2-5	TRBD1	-	TGTGCCAACAATATATGGGACAGCCCAACTGGGGAGACCCAGTACTTC	CANNIWDSPTGETQYF
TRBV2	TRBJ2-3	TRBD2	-	TGTGCCAGCAAGGGGACTAGCGGGGTGACAGATACGCAGTATTTT	CASKGTSGVTDTQYF
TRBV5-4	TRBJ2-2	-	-	TGTGCCAGCAGCTTCGCAGGGGCGGACACCGGGGAGCTGTTTTTT	CASSFAGADTGELFF
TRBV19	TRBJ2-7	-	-	TGTGCCAGTAGTATAGTAGCCGGCCACTACGAGCAGTACTTC	CASSIVAGHYEQYF
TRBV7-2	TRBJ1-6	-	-	TGTGCCAGCAGCTATGAGAGGCATGGAAGTTCACCCCTCCACTTT	CASSYERHGSSPLHF
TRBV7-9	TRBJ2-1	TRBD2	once	TGTGCCAGCAGCTCTACTAGCGGGAGTCTTATGGATGAGCAGTTCTTC	CASSSTSGSLMDEQFF
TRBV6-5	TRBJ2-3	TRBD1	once	TGTGCCAGCCCGGGACAGGGTGAGACAGATACGCAGTATTTT	CASPGQGETDTQYF
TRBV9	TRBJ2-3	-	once	TGTGCCAGCAGCGTATGGAGGGATTCAGATACGCAGTATTTT	CASSVWRDSDTQYF
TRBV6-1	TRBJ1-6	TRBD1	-	TGTGCCAGCAGTGAAGGGAGTGGGACAGGGTCCTCACCCCTCCACTTT	CASSEGSGTGSSPLHF
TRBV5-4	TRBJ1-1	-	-	TGTGCCAGCAGCTTGGCCCTTCAGATGAACACTGAAGCTTTCTTT	CASSLALQMNTEAFF
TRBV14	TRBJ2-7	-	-	TGTGCCAGCAGCTCCACCTACGAGCAGTACTTC	CASSSTYEQYF
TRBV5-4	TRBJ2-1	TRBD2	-	TGTGCCAGCAGCTTGAGACCTAGGCGGGAGGAGGATGAGCAGTTCTTC	CASSLRPRREEDEQFF
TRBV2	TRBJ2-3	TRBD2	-	TGTGCCAGCAGATACCGGATGAGCGGGGGCTGGGATACGCAGTATTTT	CASRYRMSGGWDTQYF